The text below deals with one T cell receptor (beta chain). Its antigen is unknown. V gave up 6 bases and J gave up 2 bases, with 6 bases separating them. There are 12 residues in the CDR3. Germline V gives CDR1 MNHNS, CDR2 SASEGT. The data were taken from a study of OX40 agonist ivuxolimab in advanced cancers. Study-wide results and caveats: There were, on average, more expanded clones in CD8+ T cells than in CD4+. Normalized T-cell clonal expansion was also low in a subset of nonresponders.

Sequencing used immunoSEQ multiplex PCR; TCRdb keeps in-frame clones, though not all of them. This sample carries over 50,000 clones, around 88% of them seen once, and the ten largest clones take over 0.45%. Source: CD4+ or CD8+ T cells sorted from blood, taken in a trial of the OX40 agonist ivuxolimab. This clonotype was sampled from an adult with an advanced solid tumor such as melanoma, head and neck, liver or kidney cancer. The chain couples TRBV6-1 to TRBJ2-3; no firm D call. The CDR3 protein is CASRTDTDTQYF. CDR3 nucleotide sequence: TGTGCCAGCAGGACGGACACAGATACGCAGTATTTT.